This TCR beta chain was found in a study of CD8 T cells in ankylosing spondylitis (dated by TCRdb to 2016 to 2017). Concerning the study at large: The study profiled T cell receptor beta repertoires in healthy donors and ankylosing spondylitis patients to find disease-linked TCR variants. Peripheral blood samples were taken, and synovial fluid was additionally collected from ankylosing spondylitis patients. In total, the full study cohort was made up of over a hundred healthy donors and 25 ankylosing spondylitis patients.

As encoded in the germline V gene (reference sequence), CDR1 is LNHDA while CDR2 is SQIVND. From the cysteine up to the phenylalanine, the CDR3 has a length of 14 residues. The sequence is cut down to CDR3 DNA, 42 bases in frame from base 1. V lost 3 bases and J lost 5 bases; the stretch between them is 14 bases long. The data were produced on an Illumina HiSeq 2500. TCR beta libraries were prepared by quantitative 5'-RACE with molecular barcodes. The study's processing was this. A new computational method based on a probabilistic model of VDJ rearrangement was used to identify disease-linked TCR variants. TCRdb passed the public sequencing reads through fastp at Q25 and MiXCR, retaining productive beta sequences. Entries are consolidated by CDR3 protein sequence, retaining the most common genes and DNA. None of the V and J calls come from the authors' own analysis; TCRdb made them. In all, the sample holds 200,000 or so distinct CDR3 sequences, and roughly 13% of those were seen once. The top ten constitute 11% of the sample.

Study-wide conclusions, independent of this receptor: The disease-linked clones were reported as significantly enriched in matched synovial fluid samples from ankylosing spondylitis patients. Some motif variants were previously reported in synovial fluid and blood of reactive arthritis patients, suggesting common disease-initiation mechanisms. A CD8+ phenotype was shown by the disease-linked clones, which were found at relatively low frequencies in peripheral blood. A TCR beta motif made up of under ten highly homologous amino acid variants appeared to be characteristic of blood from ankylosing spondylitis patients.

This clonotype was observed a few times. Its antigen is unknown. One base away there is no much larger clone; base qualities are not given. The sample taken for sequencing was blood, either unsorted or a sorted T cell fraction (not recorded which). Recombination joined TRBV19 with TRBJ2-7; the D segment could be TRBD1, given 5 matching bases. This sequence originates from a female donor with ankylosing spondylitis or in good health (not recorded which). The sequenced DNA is TGTGCCAGTAGTATCGGACACCTACTCGACGAGCAGTACTTC. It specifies CASSIGHLLDEQYF.